The next 29 T cell receptor beta chains were all read from a single sample in a study of T cells expressing NK-cell markers. With the 5' RACE reads reprocessed, TCRdb shows one record per CDR3 protein and no DNA. The clone table shows some 390,000 distinct CDR3 sequences, with the ten largest holding about 11%. The source material was blood T cells: a sorted CD56 or NKG2C T cell subset, CD4+ or CD8+ T cells, or bulk PBMC T cells (not recorded which). These receptors originate from a woman aged 45-65 years in good health.

The genes are TRBV10-3 and TRBJ2-5; TCRdb gives TRBD2 as the D gene, but with no DNA this cannot be confirmed. CDR1 and CDR2 (germline): ENHRY, SYGVKD. CDR3 size: 13 residues. CDR3 amino acids: CASSGTMEETQYF.

The chain combines TRBV7-6 with TRBJ2-2; TCRdb calls TRBD2, which cannot be checked without DNA. The length of the CDR3 is 12 residues. Germline values: CDR1 SGHVS, CDR2 FNYEAQ. The CDR3 loop reads CASSETSQKLFF.

The chain uses TRBV27 and TRBJ1-2. The CDR3 covers 15 residues. Germline assignment: CDR1 MNHEY and CDR2 SMNVEV (reference sequence). The CDR3 region is CASQGPGTAGYGYTF.

The V gene is TRBV20-1, the J gene TRBJ2-1; TCRdb's D call, TRBD2, is unchecked because there is no DNA. CDR3 length: 14 amino acids. Germline lookup yields CDR1 DFQATT and CDR2 SNEGSKA (reference sequence). This CDR3 is CSANSALAGNEQFF.

The J gene is TRBJ1-2, the V gene TRBV5-1; with no DNA, the TCRdb D assignment of TRBD1 cannot be verified. The CDR3 is 14 residues long. CDR1 SGHRS and CDR2 YFSETQ come from the germline V gene. CDR3 residues: CASSLTGLNYGYTF.

The chain carries TRBV4-1 and TRBJ1-2. Looked up from germline, CDR1 is MGHRA and CDR2 is YSYEKL. CDR3 length: 16 residues. The CDR3 loop is CASSQGERAPNYGYTF.

The rearrangement uses TRBV20-1 and TRBJ2-1; the D call of TRBD1 rests on TCRdb alone, since no DNA is present to check it. The germline CDR1 and CDR2 sequences are DFQATT and SNEGSKA (reference sequence). The CDR3 covers 15 residues. The CDR3 here is CSARSANRGSDEQFF.

The chain couples TRBV5-5 to TRBJ2-1. Germline CDR1 reads SGHKS; CDR2 reads YYEKEE (reference sequence). The CDR3 runs 15 residues. The CDR3 loop is CASSLSLETGREQFF.

The chain uses TRBV5-5 and TRBJ2-3; the TCRdb call, TRBD1, lacks DNA for checking. Per germline, CDR1 SGHKS and CDR2 YYEKEE (reference sequence). The length of the CDR3 is 14 residues. CDR3 amino acids: CASSTPGGTDTQYF.

This rearrangement joins TRBV2 to TRBJ2-1; TCRdb's assignment of TRBD2 cannot be checked, as there is no DNA. The CDR3 totals 16 residues. Germline CDR1 is SNHLY and CDR2 is FYNNEI. The CDR3 is CASSELAGGLNNEQFF.

The chain is built from TRBV14 and TRBJ2-1; without DNA, the TCRdb call of TRBD1 cannot be checked. The CDR3 length is 15 residues. CDR1 and CDR2 (germline): SGHDN, FVKESK. CDR3 residues: CASSQEQGAVDEQFF. Full variable domain (remainder filled in from reference TRBV14 and TRBJ2-1): EAGVTQFPSHSVIEKGQTVTLRCDPISGHDNLYWYRRVMGKEIKFLLHFVKESKQDESGMPNNRFLAERTGGTYSTLKVQPAELEDSGVYFCASSQEQGAVDEQFFGPGTRLTVL.

The V gene is TRBV12-3 or TRBV12-4, the J gene TRBJ2-2. This CDR3 is built from 11 residues. The CDR3 sequence is CASRFTGELFF.

The chain employs TRBV29-1 and TRBJ2-2; the D gene TCRdb calls, TRBD1, cannot be checked with no DNA. CDR1 and CDR2 from the germline V gene are SQVTM and ANQGSEA. The CDR3 is made up of 13 amino acids. The CDR3 loop reads CSARGPDTGELFF.

The genes are TRBV12-3 or TRBV12-4 and TRBJ2-2; TCRdb proposes TRBD1, but this gene call is untestable without DNA. The CDR3 consists of 12 residues. CDR3 in amino acids: CASNRVSGELFF.

This chain links TRBV6-2 or TRBV6-3 with TRBJ2-6; the TRBD1 assignment by TCRdb is unverifiable without DNA. The V gene's germline CDR1 is MNHEY and CDR2 SVGEGT. This CDR3 has 18 amino acids. The CDR3 spells CASSYPGQGASGANVLTF.

V usage is TRBV12-3 or TRBV12-4 and J usage is TRBJ2-5. This CDR3 has 14 amino acids. This CDR3 is CASSFSVGRETQYF.

The chain is built from TRBV5-1 and TRBJ1-5. The CDR3 sequence is 13 residues long. From germline, CDR1 is SGHRS and CDR2 YFSETQ. The CDR3 region is CASSLGPNQPQHF.

The rearrangement links TRBV20-1 to TRBJ1-5. The CDR3 extends over 14 amino acids. CDR1 DFQATT and CDR2 SNEGSKA come from the germline V gene (reference sequence). CDR3: CSAVPGRGGQPQHF.

The chain uses TRBV14 and TRBJ1-2; the TCRdb D gene call, TRBD1, has no DNA to confirm it. CDR1 SGHDN and CDR2 FVKESK come from the germline V gene. The CDR3 extends over 16 amino acids. The CDR3 here is CASSQARTGANYGYTF. Supplemented by reference TRBV14 and TRBJ1-2, the full variable domain reads EAGVTQFPSHSVIEKGQTVTLRCDPISGHDNLYWYRRVMGKEIKFLLHFVKESKQDESGMPNNRFLAERTGGTYSTLKVQPAELEDSGVYFCASSQARTGANYGYTFGSGTRLTVV.

V and J are TRBV7-9 and TRBJ2-2; TCRdb's D gene call, TRBD1, goes unchecked for lack of DNA. The CDR3 is 16 amino acids. Germline V lookup: CDR1 SEHNR, CDR2 FQNEAQ (reference sequence). CDR3 loop: CASSPGLAGDTGELFF.

V usage is TRBV3-1 and J usage is TRBJ2-5. The CDR3 runs 15 residues. Germline V gene sequence: CDR1 LGHDT, CDR2 YNNKEL (reference sequence). CDR3 in amino acids: CASSRGSSPWETQYF.

The rearrangement joins TRBV4-1 to TRBJ1-6; TCRdb designates TRBD1, a call that cannot be tested without DNA. The length of the CDR3 is 16 residues. Germline V gives CDR1 MGHRA, CDR2 YSYEKL. CDR3 in amino acids: CASSPHAGTGDSPLHF.

The CDR3 loop reads CASSRQGFEAFF. The rearrangement uses TRBV18 and TRBJ1-1; TCRdb's D gene call, TRBD1, goes unchecked for lack of DNA. The CDR3 totals 12 residues. Per germline, CDR1 KGHSH and CDR2 LQKENI.

This CDR3 reads CSVIRGLAEAFF. The V gene is TRBV29-1, the J gene TRBJ1-1; as DNA is missing, the TRBD1 call by TCRdb cannot be tested. The CDR3 length is 12 residues. The germline CDR1 and CDR2 sequences are SQVTM and ANQGSEA.

The chain combines TRBV5-1 with TRBJ1-2; checking the TCRdb D call of TRBD1 is not possible without DNA. CDR1 is SGHRS and CDR2 is YFSETQ in the germline V gene. This CDR3 contains 15 residues. The CDR3 here is CASSGTGDENYGYTF.

The chain joins TRBV6-6 to TRBJ2-1; the TRBD2 assignment by TCRdb is unverifiable without DNA. CDR1 and CDR2 (germline): MNHNY, SVGAGI (reference sequence). The CDR3 is made up of 20 amino acids. CDR3: CASSSPRLAGGTSSYNEQFF.

The rearrangement uses TRBV20-1 and TRBJ1-2; the TCRdb call, TRBD1, lacks DNA for checking. Germline V lookup: CDR1 DFQATT, CDR2 SNEGSKA (reference sequence). CDR3 length equals 11 residues. CDR3 protein: CSARAGDGYTF.

V and J are TRBV7-9 and TRBJ2-1; lacking DNA, the TRBD1 call made by TCRdb goes unchecked. CDR3 size: 16 residues. CDR1 SEHNR and CDR2 FQNEAQ come from the germline V gene (reference sequence). CDR3: CASSLTTGRFYNEQFF.

CDR3: CASSKQGTRTQYF. The rearrangement links TRBV12-3 or TRBV12-4 to TRBJ2-5; TCRdb designates TRBD1, a call that cannot be tested without DNA. The CDR3 loop spans 13 amino acids.